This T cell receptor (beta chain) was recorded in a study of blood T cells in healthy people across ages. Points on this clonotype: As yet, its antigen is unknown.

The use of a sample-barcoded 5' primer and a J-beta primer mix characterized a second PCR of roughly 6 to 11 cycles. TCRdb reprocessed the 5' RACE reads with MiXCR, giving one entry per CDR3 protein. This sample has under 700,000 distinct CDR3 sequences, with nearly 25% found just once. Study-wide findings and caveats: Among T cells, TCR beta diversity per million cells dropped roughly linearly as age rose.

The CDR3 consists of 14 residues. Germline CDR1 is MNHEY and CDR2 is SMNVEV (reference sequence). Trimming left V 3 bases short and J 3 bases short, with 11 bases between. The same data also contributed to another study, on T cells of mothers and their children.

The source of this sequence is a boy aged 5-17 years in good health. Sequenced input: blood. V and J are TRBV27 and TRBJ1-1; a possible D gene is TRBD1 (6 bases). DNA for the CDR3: TGTGCCAGCAGTTTGGGGGCTCCGCACACTGAAGCTTTCTTT. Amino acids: CASSLGAPHTEAFF.